This T cell receptor (beta chain) was documented in a study of T cell responses to AZD1222 COVID-19 vaccine. This CDR3 spans 17 amino acids. Trimming cost V 4 bases and J 2 bases; bases outside gene matches: 4. Germline CDR1 is MNHNS and CDR2 is SASEGT. The method was immunoSEQ multiplex PCR; TCRdb's version includes in-frame clones alone and lacks a portion of them. This table has tens of thousands of clones, about 88% appearing once. The specimen comprised peripheral blood, sampled on day 0 of AZD1222 vaccination. This sequence originates from an adult in good health. The chain couples TRBV6-1 to TRBJ2-2; 13 bases agree with TRBD2. CDR3 DNA sequence: TGTGCCAGCAGTGGCGGGACTAGCGGGATTAACACCGGGGAGCTGTTTTTT. This translates into CASSGGTSGINTGELFF.